The rows below give T cell receptor beta chains drawn from one sample of a study of shared clonotypes between healthy human individuals. The data were produced by immunoSEQ multiplex PCR, yet TCRdb's version contains in-frame clones alone and is incomplete. The table has some 2,500,000 clones, 92% seen once. Sequencing used naive CD4+ T cells from PBMCs. These receptors were obtained from a man aged 18 to 30 in good health. Some clones in this sample may be carry-over from other donors' samples. CDR3s include the opening cysteine and the closing phenylalanine or tryptophan. Fields, in order: J gene, D gene, clone size, CDR3 length, V gene, CDR3 protein, CDR3 DNA. D genes are given only for firm matches. Clone size appears in some rows only: once, few, many, or a class for an expanded clone.

J: TRBJ2-7
D: TRBD1
size: few
length: 14
V: TRBV5-1
CDR3: CASSLGGQSYEQYF
DNA: TGCGCCAGCAGCTTGGGGGGACAGTCCTACGAGCAGTACTTC

J: TRBJ1-1
D: .
size: .
length: 12
V: TRBV28
CDR3: CASIRRNTEAFF
DNA: TGTGCCAGCATTCGCAGGAACACTGAAGCTTTCTTT

J: TRBJ2-7
D: .
size: .
length: 12
V: TRBV6-6
CDR3: CASSPLVDEQYF
DNA: TGTGCCAGCAGCCCTCTGGTGGACGAGCAGTACTTC

J: TRBJ2-2
D: .
size: .
length: 13
V: TRBV2
CDR3: CASGLGGTGELFF
DNA: TGTGCCAGCGGTCTGGGCGGCACCGGGGAGCTGTTTTTT

J: TRBJ2-1
D: .
size: .
length: 15
V: TRBV9
CDR3: CASSVAGTHYNEQFF
DNA: TGTGCCAGCAGCGTGGCCGGGACACATTACAATGAGCAGTTCTTC

J: TRBJ1-3
D: .
size: once
length: 14
V: TRBV30
CDR3: CAWSREFGGNTIYF
DNA: TGTGCCTGGAGTCGGGAGTTTGGGGGAAACACCATATATTTT

J: TRBJ1-2
D: .
size: few
length: 13
V: TRBV18
CDR3: CASSPETGTSYTF
DNA: TGTGCCAGCTCACCGGAGACTGGGACAAGCTACACCTTC

J: TRBJ2-3
D: TRBD2
size: .
length: 17
V: TRBV4-1
CDR3: CASSQVWGASGRDTQYF
DNA: TGCGCCAGCAGCCAAGTCTGGGGGGCTAGCGGGAGGGATACGCAGTATTTT

J: TRBJ1-2
D: TRBD1
size: .
length: 16
V: TRBV6-1
CDR3: CASSEPGTGWAYGYTF
DNA: TGTGCCAGCAGTGAACCCGGGACAGGGTGGGCCTATGGCTACACCTTC

J: TRBJ2-7
D: TRBD1
size: .
length: 16
V: TRBV5-6
CDR3: CASSGLTGGATGEQYF
DNA: TGTGCCAGCAGCGGGTTAACAGGGGGCGCGACTGGGGAGCAGTACTTC

J: TRBJ1-4
D: TRBD1
size: .
length: 16
V: TRBV19
CDR3: CASSTLQGQGPGKLFF
DNA: TGTGCCAGTAGTACCCTCCAGGGACAGGGCCCTGGAAAACTGTTTTTT

J: TRBJ2-1
D: .
size: .
length: 18
V: TRBV15
CDR3: CATSRDLSGLGPYNEQFF
DNA: TGTGCCACCAGCAGAGATTTGTCGGGCCTGGGACCCTACAATGAGCAGTTCTTC

J: TRBJ2-5
D: .
size: .
length: 13
V: TRBV5-6
CDR3: CASSSAGGETQYF
DNA: TGTGCCAGCAGCTCCGCGGGTGGGGAGACCCAGTACTTC

J: TRBJ1-1
D: .
size: .
length: 13
V: TRBV7-2
CDR3: CASSSRVYTEAFF
DNA: TGTGCCAGCAGCTCACGGGTCTACACTGAAGCTTTCTTT

J: TRBJ2-7
D: .
size: .
length: 12
V: TRBV29-1
CDR3: CSVEVRDYEQYF
DNA: TGCAGCGTTGAAGTTCGGGACTACGAGCAGTACTTC

J: TRBJ2-3
D: TRBD1
size: .
length: 14
V: TRBV30
CDR3: CACPGTGRIDTQYF
DNA: TGTGCCTGCCCCGGGACAGGGAGAATAGATACGCAGTATTTT

J: TRBJ2-2
D: .
size: .
length: 13
V: TRBV6-6
CDR3: CASRPLGTGELFF
DNA: TGTGCCAGCAGGCCACTGGGCACCGGGGAGCTGTTTTTT

J: TRBJ2-7
D: TRBD2
size: .
length: 15
V: TRBV18
CDR3: CASSPGLAGLYEQYF
DNA: TGTGCCAGCTCCCCAGGGCTAGCGGGGCTCTACGAGCAGTACTTC

J: TRBJ2-5
D: .
size: .
length: 12
V: TRBV30
CDR3: CAWSPPSPGQYF
DNA: TGTGCCTGGAGTCCCCCCAGCCCCGGGCAGTACTTC

J: TRBJ2-7
D: .
size: .
length: 11
V: TRBV20-1
CDR3: CSARKGNEQYF
DNA: TGCAGTGCTCGAAAGGGAAACGAGCAGTACTTC

J: TRBJ1-4
D: TRBD1
size: once
length: 16
V: TRBV18
CDR3: CASSPPWDRGNEKLFF
DNA: TGTGCCAGCTCACCACCGTGGGACAGGGGTAATGAAAAACTGTTTTTT

J: TRBJ2-1
D: .
size: .
length: 14
V: TRBV9
CDR3: CASSVTSSYNEQFF
DNA: TGTGCCAGCAGCGTTACTAGCTCCTACAATGAGCAGTTCTTC

J: TRBJ2-5
D: TRBD1
size: .
length: 14
V: TRBV19
CDR3: CASSIGQGRETQYF
DNA: TGTGCCAGTAGTATTGGACAGGGGCGGGAGACCCAGTACTTC

J: TRBJ2-3
D: TRBD2
size: .
length: 14
V: TRBV30
CDR3: CAWARGVGTDTQYF
DNA: TGTGCCTGGGCCCGGGGGGTGGGCACAGATACGCAGTATTTT

J: TRBJ2-2
D: TRBD1
size: .
length: 16
V: TRBV28
CDR3: CASSSGGNDKIGELFF
DNA: TGTGCCAGCAGTTCAGGGGGCAATGATAAGATAGGGGAGCTGTTTTTT

J: TRBJ2-3
D: .
size: once
length: 15
V: TRBV6-6
CDR3: CASSYVAGSTDTQYF
DNA: TGTGCCAGCAGTTACGTCGCAGGAAGCACAGATACGCAGTATTTT

J: TRBJ1-2
D: .
size: .
length: 14
V: TRBV6-5
CDR3: CASSYSDSALGYTF
DNA: TGTGCCAGCAGTTACTCGGATTCCGCTTTGGGCTACACCTTC

J: TRBJ2-7
D: TRBD2
size: .
length: 19
V: TRBV10-3
CDR3: CAIRGEPGLAAPWPYEQYF
DNA: TGTGCCATCAGGGGGGAACCGGGACTAGCGGCCCCGTGGCCCTACGAGCAGTACTTC

J: TRBJ1-1
D: TRBD1
size: .
length: 14
V: TRBV28
CDR3: CASSQQGASTEAFF
DNA: TGTGCCAGCAGTCAACAGGGGGCTAGCACTGAAGCTTTCTTT

J: TRBJ2-7
D: .
size: .
length: 14
V: TRBV7-2
CDR3: CASSLGSRTYEQYF
DNA: TGTGCCAGCAGCTTAGGGTCGCGGACCTACGAGCAGTACTTC

J: TRBJ2-2
D: TRBD1
size: few
length: 14
V: TRBV19
CDR3: CASRGTGNTGELFF
DNA: TGTGCCAGTAGGGGGACAGGGAACACCGGGGAGCTGTTTTTT

J: TRBJ1-3
D: TRBD1
size: .
length: 17
V: TRBV14
CDR3: CASSRYYGQDSGNTIYF
DNA: TGTGCCAGCAGCCGCTACTATGGACAGGACTCTGGAAACACCATATATTTT

J: TRBJ1-4
D: TRBD1
size: .
length: 15
V: TRBV18
CDR3: CASSPGTGDSEKLFF
DNA: TGTGCCAGCTCACCGGGGACAGGGGATTCTGAAAAACTGTTTTTT

J: TRBJ2-3
D: TRBD1
size: .
length: 14
V: TRBV19
CDR3: CASSTRQGTDTQYF
DNA: TGTGCCAGTAGTACACGACAGGGAACAGATACGCAGTATTTT

J: TRBJ2-7
D: .
size: .
length: 13
V: TRBV5-1
CDR3: CASSIRETYEQYF
DNA: TGCGCCAGCAGCATTCGGGAGACCTACGAGCAGTACTTC

J: TRBJ2-7
D: .
size: .
length: 13
V: TRBV6-1
CDR3: CASRGGSSYEQYF
DNA: TGTGCCAGCAGAGGGGGGAGCTCCTACGAGCAGTACTTC

J: TRBJ2-3
D: .
size: .
length: 15
V: TRBV7-3
CDR3: CASSLSGRVTDTQYF
DNA: TGTGCCAGCAGCTTAAGTGGCCGGGTAACAGATACGCAGTATTTT

J: TRBJ1-5
D: .
size: .
length: 16
V: TRBV18
CDR3: CASSPSSPNSNQPQHF
DNA: TGTGCCAGCTCACCATCGTCCCCCAATAGCAATCAGCCCCAGCATTTT

J: TRBJ1-2
D: .
size: .
length: 15
V: TRBV7-9
CDR3: CASSPTGTRWGSYTF
DNA: TGTGCCAGCAGCCCTACAGGAACCCGTTGGGGCTCCTACACCTTC

J: TRBJ2-3
D: .
size: .
length: 15
V: TRBV5-8
CDR3: CASSLVQASTDTQYF
DNA: TGTGCCAGCAGCTTGGTACAGGCTAGCACAGATACGCAGTATTTT

J: TRBJ2-5
D: .
size: .
length: 16
V: TRBV4-1
CDR3: CASSRPRVGGVQTQYF
DNA: TGCGCCAGCAGCCGACCCCGGGTGGGGGGCGTGCAGACCCAGTACTTC

J: TRBJ2-5
D: TRBD2
size: .
length: 15
V: TRBV30
CDR3: CAWSVGLADQETQYF
DNA: TGTGCCTGGAGTGTAGGACTAGCGGACCAAGAGACCCAGTACTTC

J: TRBJ2-2
D: TRBD2
size: .
length: 16
V: TRBV6-1
CDR3: CASSGTSGRFAGELFF
DNA: TGTGCCAGCAGTGGGACTAGCGGGAGGTTCGCCGGGGAGCTGTTTTTT

J: TRBJ2-3
D: .
size: once
length: 16
V: TRBV4-3
CDR3: CASSQGIVGYGDTQYF
DNA: TGCGCCAGCAGCCAAGGCATTGTAGGGTACGGAGATACGCAGTATTTT

J: TRBJ1-2
D: .
size: .
length: 12
V: TRBV5-1
CDR3: CASSSSRLGYTF
DNA: TGCGCCAGCAGCTCCAGCCGGCTTGGCTACACCTTC

J: TRBJ2-3
D: TRBD2
size: .
length: 16
V: TRBV5-4
CDR3: CASSPRIAGDLDTQYF
DNA: TGTGCCAGCAGCCCCCGGATAGCGGGGGACCTAGATACGCAGTATTTT

J: TRBJ2-7
D: TRBD1
size: .
length: 15
V: TRBV5-1
CDR3: CASGEQGAGVGEQYF
DNA: TGCGCCAGCGGAGAACAGGGGGCGGGTGTAGGCGAGCAGTACTTC

J: TRBJ2-3
D: TRBD2
size: .
length: 15
V: TRBV5-4
CDR3: CASSLSQRERATQYF
DNA: TGTGCCAGCAGCTTATCGCAGCGGGAGCGAGCTACGCAGTATTTT

J: TRBJ1-2
D: .
size: .
length: 16
V: TRBV14
CDR3: CASSHPGGRSNYGYTF
DNA: TGTGCCAGCAGCCATCCCGGAGGACGGTCTAACTATGGCTACACCTTC

J: TRBJ1-4
D: .
size: .
length: 14
V: TRBV5-5
CDR3: CASSDPSPGEKLFF
DNA: TGTGCCAGCAGCGATCCCAGCCCGGGTGAAAAACTGTTTTTT